This T cell receptor (beta chain) was retrieved from a study of blood T cell repertoires in COVID-19. Across the study: The samples span acute and convalescent COVID-19 from the United States, Italy and Spain. Sources were T cells, B-cell-depleted T cells, or PBMCs; the material itself was cDNA or gDNA.

This clone was seen more than once but under ten times. Methods used by the authors: Amplification with reference gene primers provided the estimates of nucleated cell counts. Produced via immunoSEQ multiplex PCR; TCRdb's table is partial and in-frame only. V and J calls and clone size follow that table, whereas D and trimming were derived from the DNA. The table lists about 140,000 clones, about 86% of them singletons. This TCR was recovered from a woman aged 60-70 years with acute or convalescent COVID-19. The sequencing sample was made of peripheral blood.

CDR3 region: CASSPSPGQGYNQPQHF. CDR3 sequence (DNA): TGTGCCAGTAGCCCGAGTCCGGGACAGGGTTACAATCAGCCCCAGCATTTT. The chain is built from TRBV19 and TRBJ1-5, with TRBD1 matching 9 bases. V shed 6 bases, J shed 3 bases, and the junction held 12 bases outside the gene matches. The CDR3 has 17 residues. Per the germline V gene, CDR1 is LNHDA and CDR2 is SQIVND (reference sequence).